Listed below are T cell receptor beta chains from one sample, sequenced in a study of blood T cell repertoires in COVID-19. Assay used: immunoSEQ multiplex PCR; TCRdb lists only in-frame clones, some missing. This table holds around 290,000 clones, 80% to 95% found once. The material sequenced was PBMCs or T cells enriched from blood (not recorded which). Source of these receptors: a woman aged 25-40 years who had recovered from COVID-19. CDR3s include the opening cysteine and the closing phenylalanine or tryptophan. Fields, in order: D gene, clone size, V gene, J gene, CDR3 DNA, CDR3 protein. A D gene is named only where the DNA matches it firmly. A clone size is listed for some rows: how often the clone was seen (once, few, many), or a class if it is expanded.

d_call: NA; clone_size: once; v_call: TRBV4-1; j_call: TRBJ1-5; cdr3_nt: TGCGCCCGCAGCCGAAGGGGGATAGGCAATCAGCCCCAGCATTTT; cdr3_aa: CARSRRGIGNQPQHF
d_call: TRBD2; clone_size: NA; v_call: TRBV7-9; j_call: TRBJ2-7; cdr3_nt: TGTGCCAGCAGCTTGACTAGCGGGAGCTACGAGCAGTACTTC; cdr3_aa: CASSLTSGSYEQYF
d_call: TRBD2; clone_size: once; v_call: TRBV28; j_call: TRBJ2-7; cdr3_nt: TGTGCCAGCAGTTTTAGCGGGAGGACGGGCTACGAGCAGTACTTC; cdr3_aa: CASSFSGRTGYEQYF
d_call: NA; clone_size: NA; v_call: TRBV6-5; j_call: TRBJ2-2; cdr3_nt: TGTGCCAGCAGTACCCAGGATGGAATCGGGGAGCTGTTTTTT; cdr3_aa: CASSTQDGIGELFF
d_call: NA; clone_size: NA; v_call: TRBV2; j_call: TRBJ1-1; cdr3_nt: TGTGCCAGCAGTTATCGACAGCAACTGAACACTGAAGCTTTCTTT; cdr3_aa: CASSYRQQLNTEAFF
d_call: TRBD2; clone_size: NA; v_call: TRBV7-2; j_call: TRBJ2-1; cdr3_nt: TGTGCCAGCAGCTTAGGGACTAGCGGGAGCTCCTACAATGAGCAGTTCTTC; cdr3_aa: CASSLGTSGSSYNEQFF
d_call: NA; clone_size: NA; v_call: TRBV4-2; j_call: TRBJ1-1; cdr3_nt: TGTGCCAGCAGCCTCAACTTTGAGACTGAAGCTTTCTTT; cdr3_aa: CASSLNFETEAFF
d_call: NA; clone_size: NA; v_call: TRBV7-3; j_call: TRBJ2-3; cdr3_nt: TGTGCCAGCAGCTTTAGAGGGACAGATACGCAGTATTTT; cdr3_aa: CASSFRGTDTQYF
d_call: NA; clone_size: NA; v_call: TRBV19; j_call: TRBJ1-2; cdr3_nt: TGTGCCAGTAGTATAGGACAGATGGGCTACACCTTC; cdr3_aa: CASSIGQMGYTF
d_call: TRBD1; clone_size: NA; v_call: TRBV3-1/TRBV3-2; j_call: TRBJ1-1; cdr3_nt: TGTGCCAGCAGCCCGTCAGGACAGGGGTTCAAGATCGGTTTGGCTTTCTTT; cdr3_aa: CASSPSGQGFKIGLAFF
d_call: TRBD1; clone_size: NA; v_call: TRBV6-5; j_call: TRBJ1-6; cdr3_nt: TGTGCCAGCAGTTCCCGACCGGGACAGGAACTTGGACCCCTCCACTTT; cdr3_aa: CASSSRPGQELGPLHF
d_call: NA; clone_size: NA; v_call: TRBV27; j_call: TRBJ1-6; cdr3_nt: TGTGCCAGCTCGGCGGGTTCACCCCTCCACTTT; cdr3_aa: CASSAGSPLHF
d_call: NA; clone_size: once; v_call: TRBV14; j_call: TRBJ1-2; cdr3_nt: TGTGCCAGCAGCCAAGTCCGACAGGAGCTCTATGGCTACACCTTC; cdr3_aa: CASSQVRQELYGYTF
d_call: NA; clone_size: NA; v_call: TRBV9; j_call: TRBJ2-3; cdr3_nt: TGTGCCAGCAGCGTACCGGGGAGGAGCACAGATACGCAGTATTTT; cdr3_aa: CASSVPGRSTDTQYF
d_call: NA; clone_size: once; v_call: TRBV18; j_call: TRBJ1-5; cdr3_nt: TGTGCCAGCTCACCAGAGCCGAATCAGCCCCAGCATTTT; cdr3_aa: CASSPEPNQPQHF
d_call: NA; clone_size: NA; v_call: TRBV3-1/TRBV3-2; j_call: TRBJ2-1; cdr3_nt: TGTGCCAGCAGCCAAGATACTGGACAGTTCAATGAGCAGTTCTTC; cdr3_aa: CASSQDTGQFNEQFF
d_call: TRBD2; clone_size: NA; v_call: TRBV6-5; j_call: TRBJ2-5; cdr3_nt: TGTGCCAGCAGTCGTAGCGGGAGAACCCAAGAGACCCAGTACTTC; cdr3_aa: CASSRSGRTQETQYF
d_call: NA; clone_size: NA; v_call: TRBV2; j_call: TRBJ2-5; cdr3_nt: TGTGCCAGCAGTGGTCTGGCTAGCGAGAAAGAGACCCAGTACTTC; cdr3_aa: CASSGLASEKETQYF
d_call: NA; clone_size: NA; v_call: TRBV5-8; j_call: TRBJ1-2; cdr3_nt: TGTGCCAGCAGCTTGAGCTACGGGGGGCCGGTGGGCTACACCTTC; cdr3_aa: CASSLSYGGPVGYTF
d_call: NA; clone_size: NA; v_call: TRBV2; j_call: TRBJ2-1; cdr3_nt: TGTGCCAGCAGTGGAACCAGTGGAGGGCTTATATATGAGCAGTTCTTC; cdr3_aa: CASSGTSGGLIYEQFF
d_call: NA; clone_size: NA; v_call: TRBV5-1; j_call: TRBJ1-6; cdr3_nt: TGCGCCAGCAGCTCAAGTCGGTCCTATAATTCACCCCTCCACTTT; cdr3_aa: CASSSSRSYNSPLHF
d_call: NA; clone_size: once; v_call: TRBV4-1; j_call: TRBJ1-3; cdr3_nt: TGCGCCAGCAGCCAAGAGGACGGGAGCTCTGGAAACACCATATATTTT; cdr3_aa: CASSQEDGSSGNTIYF
d_call: TRBD2; clone_size: once; v_call: TRBV30; j_call: TRBJ2-5; cdr3_nt: TGTGCCTGGAGTGTACAACTAGCGGGTAAACAAGAGACCCAGTACTTC; cdr3_aa: CAWSVQLAGKQETQYF
d_call: NA; clone_size: NA; v_call: TRBV24-1; j_call: TRBJ2-5; cdr3_nt: TGTGCCACCAGTGGGGCCCGGGAGACGATCAATCTTAAAGAGACCCAGTACTTC; cdr3_aa: CATSGARETINLKETQYF
d_call: TRBD2; clone_size: NA; v_call: TRBV30; j_call: TRBJ2-2; cdr3_nt: TGTGCCTGGAGCCTTAGCGGGACGAACACCGGGGAGCTGTTTTTT; cdr3_aa: CAWSLSGTNTGELFF
d_call: TRBD1; clone_size: NA; v_call: TRBV25-1; j_call: TRBJ2-3; cdr3_nt: TGTGCCAGCAGTGAATGGGACAGGGACGGGGCGCAGTATTTT; cdr3_aa: CASSEWDRDGAQYF
d_call: TRBD2; clone_size: NA; v_call: TRBV4-3; j_call: TRBJ2-3; cdr3_nt: TGCGCCAGCAGCCAAGAATGGGACTACCACACAGATACGCAGTATTTT; cdr3_aa: CASSQEWDYHTDTQYF
d_call: TRBD1; clone_size: NA; v_call: TRBV2; j_call: TRBJ2-2; cdr3_nt: TGTGCCAGCAGTGAAACCCGGGACCAGGACAGGGACTTCGGGGAGCTGTTTTTT; cdr3_aa: CASSETRDQDRDFGELFF
d_call: TRBD1; clone_size: once; v_call: TRBV27; j_call: TRBJ2-1; cdr3_nt: TGTGCCAGCAGCGACTCGGGACAGGGGAGATATGAGCAGTTCTTC; cdr3_aa: CASSDSGQGRYEQFF
d_call: NA; clone_size: NA; v_call: TRBV29-1; j_call: TRBJ2-7; cdr3_nt: TGCAGCGCCTCACGGGACACTTACGAGCAGTACTTC; cdr3_aa: CSASRDTYEQYF
d_call: NA; clone_size: NA; v_call: TRBV7-2; j_call: TRBJ1-5; cdr3_nt: TGTGCCAGCAGCTTAGTTGCCGCCCGTGGAGCCCAGCATTTT; cdr3_aa: CASSLVAARGAQHF
d_call: NA; clone_size: NA; v_call: TRBV6-5; j_call: TRBJ1-3; cdr3_nt: TGTGCCAGCACCCAGGGGTCAGGAAACACCATATATTTT; cdr3_aa: CASTQGSGNTIYF
d_call: NA; clone_size: NA; v_call: TRBV7-6; j_call: TRBJ1-1; cdr3_nt: TGTGCCAGCAGCTTAGCTTCAAAGAGACTTCTTAGGGCTTTCTTT; cdr3_aa: CASSLASKRLLRAFF
d_call: TRBD2; clone_size: NA; v_call: TRBV19; j_call: TRBJ2-2; cdr3_nt: TGTGCCAGTAAACGGACAGCGCCGGGACTAGGCAGCGGGGAGCTGTTTTTT; cdr3_aa: CASKRTAPGLGSGELFF
d_call: NA; clone_size: NA; v_call: TRBV11-2; j_call: TRBJ2-7; cdr3_nt: TGTGCCAGCTGCTTAGGGCTCTCCTACGAGCAGTACTTC; cdr3_aa: CASCLGLSYEQYF
d_call: TRBD1; clone_size: NA; v_call: TRBV5-1; j_call: TRBJ2-7; cdr3_nt: TGCGCCAGCAGCTTGGGACAGGGGGTCCTCTACGAGCAGTACTTC; cdr3_aa: CASSLGQGVLYEQYF
d_call: NA; clone_size: NA; v_call: TRBV7-3; j_call: TRBJ2-2; cdr3_nt: TGTGCCAGCAGCTTTGCCGGTGGGAACACCGGGGAGCTGTTTTTT; cdr3_aa: CASSFAGGNTGELFF
d_call: NA; clone_size: NA; v_call: TRBV7-9; j_call: TRBJ2-1; cdr3_nt: TGTGCCAGCAGCTCGTCGGGACACCCCTACAATGAGCAGTTCTTC; cdr3_aa: CASSSSGHPYNEQFF
d_call: TRBD1; clone_size: NA; v_call: TRBV5-1; j_call: TRBJ1-2; cdr3_nt: TGCGCCAGCAGCTTGGGGGACAGGTCCACCTATGGCTACACCTTC; cdr3_aa: CASSLGDRSTYGYTF
d_call: NA; clone_size: NA; v_call: TRBV7-3; j_call: TRBJ2-1; cdr3_nt: TGTGCCAGCAGCTTAACTGGAGGGAATGAGCAGTTCTTC; cdr3_aa: CASSLTGGNEQFF
d_call: TRBD1; clone_size: NA; v_call: TRBV29-1; j_call: TRBJ1-2; cdr3_nt: TGCAGCGTCGAAAGGACAGACCACAGGGGTGGCTACACCTTC; cdr3_aa: CSVERTDHRGGYTF
d_call: NA; clone_size: NA; v_call: TRBV5-1; j_call: TRBJ1-5; cdr3_nt: TGCGCCAGCAGCTTGGACGGGTCGGGTCAGCCCCAGCATTTT; cdr3_aa: CASSLDGSGQPQHF
d_call: NA; clone_size: NA; v_call: TRBV7-2; j_call: TRBJ2-3; cdr3_nt: TGTGCCAGCAGCGCACCAACTAGCACAGATACGCAGTATTTT; cdr3_aa: CASSAPTSTDTQYF
d_call: NA; clone_size: NA; v_call: TRBV10-2; j_call: TRBJ2-7; cdr3_nt: TGCGCCAGCATTAACTTAGGGGTCGATACATCCGAGCAGTACTTC; cdr3_aa: CASINLGVDTSEQYF
d_call: NA; clone_size: NA; v_call: TRBV6-1; j_call: TRBJ2-2; cdr3_nt: TGTGCCAGCAGTGAAGGACAGAGGTCCGGGGAGCTGTTTTTT; cdr3_aa: CASSEGQRSGELFF
d_call: TRBD2; clone_size: NA; v_call: TRBV7-2; j_call: TRBJ2-2; cdr3_nt: TGTGCCAGCAGCTCCAGGGACGGGGGGACCGGGGAGCTGTTTTTT; cdr3_aa: CASSSRDGGTGELFF
d_call: NA; clone_size: NA; v_call: TRBV15; j_call: TRBJ2-7; cdr3_nt: TGTGCCACCAGCAGAATCGTTCCGGGACAGGGAAAGCGGGAGGTCGTCTACGAGCAGTACTTC; cdr3_aa: CATSRIVPGQGKREVVYEQYF
d_call: NA; clone_size: once; v_call: TRBV28; j_call: TRBJ2-2; cdr3_nt: TGTGCCAGCAGTTTAGATGTAACAGCTAACACCGGGGAGCTGTTTTTT; cdr3_aa: CASSLDVTANTGELFF
d_call: TRBD2; clone_size: NA; v_call: TRBV5-4; j_call: TRBJ2-5; cdr3_nt: TGTGCCAGCAGCTTAGGACTAGCGGGAGCGCCCAACCGGGAGACCCAGTACTTC; cdr3_aa: CASSLGLAGAPNRETQYF
d_call: NA; clone_size: NA; v_call: TRBV24-1; j_call: TRBJ1-4; cdr3_nt: TGTGCCACCAGTAGGGGGAACGAAAAACTGTTTTTT; cdr3_aa: CATSRGNEKLFF
d_call: NA; clone_size: NA; v_call: TRBV30; j_call: TRBJ1-2; cdr3_nt: TGTGCCTGGAGGGAGGCGGGACGCCTTCTCTATGGCTACACCTTC; cdr3_aa: CAWREAGRLLYGYTF
d_call: TRBD1; clone_size: NA; v_call: TRBV10-3; j_call: TRBJ1-1; cdr3_nt: TGTGCCATCAGTGGACAGGGGACGAACACTGAAGCTTTCTTT; cdr3_aa: CAISGQGTNTEAFF
d_call: NA; clone_size: NA; v_call: TRBV5-4; j_call: TRBJ2-7; cdr3_nt: TGTGCCAGCAGACTGTCGGGCCAGGGTCCAGAGGAGCAGTACTTC; cdr3_aa: CASRLSGQGPEEQYF
d_call: TRBD1; clone_size: NA; v_call: TRBV7-6; j_call: TRBJ1-4; cdr3_nt: TGTGCCAGCAGCCGGGACAGCGGCAGAGGTGAAAAACTGTTTTTT; cdr3_aa: CASSRDSGRGEKLFF
d_call: TRBD1; clone_size: NA; v_call: TRBV19; j_call: TRBJ2-1; cdr3_nt: TGTGCCACCTCGGGACAGGGGTTTAGCAATGAGCAGTTCTTC; cdr3_aa: CATSGQGFSNEQFF
d_call: TRBD1; clone_size: NA; v_call: TRBV4-1; j_call: TRBJ1-4; cdr3_nt: TGCGCCAGCAGCCAAGGACAGGGCATTAATGAAAAACTGTTTTTT; cdr3_aa: CASSQGQGINEKLFF
d_call: TRBD2; clone_size: NA; v_call: TRBV28; j_call: TRBJ2-7; cdr3_nt: TGTGCCAGCAGGGGGCTAGCGGGAGGCTACGAGCAGTACTTC; cdr3_aa: CASRGLAGGYEQYF